This TCR beta chain was sequenced during a study of shared clonotypes between healthy human individuals. The data were produced by immunoSEQ multiplex PCR, yet TCRdb's version contains in-frame clones alone and is incomplete. The repertoire consists of 2 million to 2.5 million clones, with under 95% occurring once and the leading ten covering roughly 0.34%. The CDR3 covers 14 residues. The germline V and J ends were trimmed by 8 bases and 0 bases, with 11 bases remaining between them. The germline V gene encodes CDR1 MNHNS and CDR2 SASEGT. Input material: naive CD4+ T cells from PBMCs. Subset defined: CD45RA+ positively selected. The chain carries TRBV6-1 and TRBJ1-3; D perhaps matches TRBD1 (5 bases). The origin of this receptor is a man between 18 and 35 years old in good health. Some clones in this sample may be carry-over from other donors' samples. CDR3 amino acids: CASGTSSSGNTIYF. The DNA for the CDR3 is TGTGCCAGCGGGACTTCCAGCTCTGGAAACACCATATATTTT.